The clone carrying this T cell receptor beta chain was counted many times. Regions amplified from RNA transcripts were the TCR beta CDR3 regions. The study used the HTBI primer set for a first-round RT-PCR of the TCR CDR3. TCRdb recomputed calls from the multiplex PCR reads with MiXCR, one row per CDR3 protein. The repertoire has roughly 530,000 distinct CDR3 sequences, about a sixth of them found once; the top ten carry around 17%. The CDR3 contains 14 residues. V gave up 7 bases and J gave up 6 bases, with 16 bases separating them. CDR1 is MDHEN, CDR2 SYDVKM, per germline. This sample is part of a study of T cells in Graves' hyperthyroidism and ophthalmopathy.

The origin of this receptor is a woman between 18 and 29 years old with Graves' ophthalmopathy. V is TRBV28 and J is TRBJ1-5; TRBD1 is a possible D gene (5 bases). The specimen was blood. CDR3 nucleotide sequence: TGTGCCAGCATCGTCCGGGGGGTAAGTCAGCCCCAGCATTTT. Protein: CASIVRGVSQPQHF.